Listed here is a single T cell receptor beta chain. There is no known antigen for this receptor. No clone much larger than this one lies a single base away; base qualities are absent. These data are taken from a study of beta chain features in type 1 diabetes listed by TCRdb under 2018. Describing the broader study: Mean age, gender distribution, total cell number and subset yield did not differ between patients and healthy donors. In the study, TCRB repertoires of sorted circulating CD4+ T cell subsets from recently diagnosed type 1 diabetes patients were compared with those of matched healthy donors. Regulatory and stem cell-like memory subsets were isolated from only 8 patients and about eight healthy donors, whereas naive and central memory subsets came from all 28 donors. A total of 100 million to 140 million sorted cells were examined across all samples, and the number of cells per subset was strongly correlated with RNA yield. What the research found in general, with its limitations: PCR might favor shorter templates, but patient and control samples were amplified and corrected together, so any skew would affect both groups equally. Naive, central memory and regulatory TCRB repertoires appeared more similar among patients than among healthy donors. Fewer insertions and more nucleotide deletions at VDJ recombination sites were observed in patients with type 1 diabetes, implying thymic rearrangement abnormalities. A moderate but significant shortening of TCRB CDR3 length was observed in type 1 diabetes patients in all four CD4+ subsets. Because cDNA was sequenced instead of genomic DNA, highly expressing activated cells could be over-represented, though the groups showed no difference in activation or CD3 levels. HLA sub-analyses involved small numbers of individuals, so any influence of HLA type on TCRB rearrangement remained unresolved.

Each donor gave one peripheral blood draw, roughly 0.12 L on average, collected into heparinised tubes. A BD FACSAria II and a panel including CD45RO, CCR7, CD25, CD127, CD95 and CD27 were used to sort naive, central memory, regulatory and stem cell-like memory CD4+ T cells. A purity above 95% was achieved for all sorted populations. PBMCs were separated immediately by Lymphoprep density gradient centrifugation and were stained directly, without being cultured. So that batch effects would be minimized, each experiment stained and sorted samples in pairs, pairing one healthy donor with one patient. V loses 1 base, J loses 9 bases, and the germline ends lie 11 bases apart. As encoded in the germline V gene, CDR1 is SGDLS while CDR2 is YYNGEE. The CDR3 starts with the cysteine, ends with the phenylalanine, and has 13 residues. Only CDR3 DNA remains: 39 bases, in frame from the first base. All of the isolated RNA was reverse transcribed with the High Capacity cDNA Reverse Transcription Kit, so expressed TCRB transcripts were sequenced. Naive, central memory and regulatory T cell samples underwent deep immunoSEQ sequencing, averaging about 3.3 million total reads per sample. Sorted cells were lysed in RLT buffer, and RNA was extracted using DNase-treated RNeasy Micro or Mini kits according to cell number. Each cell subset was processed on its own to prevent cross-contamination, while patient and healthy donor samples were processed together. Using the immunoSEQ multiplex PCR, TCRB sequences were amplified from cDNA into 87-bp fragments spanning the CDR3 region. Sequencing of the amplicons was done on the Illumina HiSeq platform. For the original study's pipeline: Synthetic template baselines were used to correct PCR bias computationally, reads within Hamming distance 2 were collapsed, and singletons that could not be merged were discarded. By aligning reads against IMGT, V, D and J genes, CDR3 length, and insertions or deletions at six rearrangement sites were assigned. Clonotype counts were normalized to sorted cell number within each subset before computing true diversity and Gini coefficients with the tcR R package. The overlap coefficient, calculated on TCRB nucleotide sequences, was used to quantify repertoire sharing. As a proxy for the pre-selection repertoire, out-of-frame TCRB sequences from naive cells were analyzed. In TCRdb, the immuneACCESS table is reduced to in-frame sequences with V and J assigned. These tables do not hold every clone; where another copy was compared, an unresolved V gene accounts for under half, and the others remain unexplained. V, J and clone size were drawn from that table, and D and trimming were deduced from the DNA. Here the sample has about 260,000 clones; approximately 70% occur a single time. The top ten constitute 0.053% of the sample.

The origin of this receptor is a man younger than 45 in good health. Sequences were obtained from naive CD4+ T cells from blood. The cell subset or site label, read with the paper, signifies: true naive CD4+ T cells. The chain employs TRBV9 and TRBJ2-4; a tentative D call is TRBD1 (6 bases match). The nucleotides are TGTGCCAGCAGCGTACCAGGGGTACTCATTCAGTACTTC. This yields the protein CASSVPGVLIQYF.